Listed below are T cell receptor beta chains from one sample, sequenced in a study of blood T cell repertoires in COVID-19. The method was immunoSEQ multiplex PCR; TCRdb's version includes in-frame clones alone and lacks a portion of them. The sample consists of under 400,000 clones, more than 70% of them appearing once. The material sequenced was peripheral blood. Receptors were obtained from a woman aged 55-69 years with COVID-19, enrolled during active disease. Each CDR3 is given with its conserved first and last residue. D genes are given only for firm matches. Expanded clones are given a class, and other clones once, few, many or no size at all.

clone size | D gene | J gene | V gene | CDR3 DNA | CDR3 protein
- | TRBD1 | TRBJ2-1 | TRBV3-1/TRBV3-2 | TGTGCCAGCAGCCAAAGGACAGGGGCCCTTTCTTGGGGTGAGCAGTTCTTC | CASSQRTGALSWGEQFF
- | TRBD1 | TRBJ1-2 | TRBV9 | TGTGCCAGCAGCGTCAGGGGGCTAGGAGGCTACACCTTC | CASSVRGLGGYTF
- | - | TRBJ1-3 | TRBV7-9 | TGTGCCAGCACCCAATATGGGGGGGGTTCTGGAAACACCATATATTTT | CASTQYGGGSGNTIYF
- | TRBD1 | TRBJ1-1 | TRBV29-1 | TGCAGCACCAGAGGTCCAGGGGGCACTGAAGCTTTCTTT | CSTRGPGGTEAFF
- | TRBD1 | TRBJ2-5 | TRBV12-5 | TGTGCTAGTGGTACCCGAGGACAGGGGAGGGAGACCCAGTACTTC | CASGTRGQGRETQYF
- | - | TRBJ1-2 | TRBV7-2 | TGTGCCAGCAGCTTAGTCGCAGGGTTAACCTATGGCTACACCTTC | CASSLVAGLTYGYTF
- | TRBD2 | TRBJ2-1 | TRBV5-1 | TGCGCCAGCAGCTTGGGGGTGGGACTAGCGGGCTCTCTTGAGCAGTTCTTC | CASSLGVGLAGSLEQFF
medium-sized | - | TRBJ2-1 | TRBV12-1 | TGTGCCAGCAGCCTTACTCGGACTAGCGGGGGGGCCAATGAGCAGTTCTTC | CASSLTRTSGGANEQFF
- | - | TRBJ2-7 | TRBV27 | TGTGCCAGCAGTCCCTCTTTTACCTACGAGCAGTACTTC | CASSPSFTYEQYF
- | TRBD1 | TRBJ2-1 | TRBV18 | TGTGCCAGCTCACTCCCCGACAGGGACAGCATTTCCTACAATGAGCAGTTCTTC | CASSLPDRDSISYNEQFF
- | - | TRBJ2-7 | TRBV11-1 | TGTGCCTCGCAGGGGGAGCAGTACTTC | CASQGEQYF
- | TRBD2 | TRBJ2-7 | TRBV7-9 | TGTGCCAGCAGCTTAGCGGGGGGGACCGAGCAGTACTTC | CASSLAGGTEQYF
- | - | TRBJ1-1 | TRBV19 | TGTGCCAGTATACGGGAAACTGAAGCTTTCTTT | CASIRETEAFF
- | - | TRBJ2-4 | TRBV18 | TGTGCCAGCTCACCGGCGGGGCGGTTTCACATTCAGTACTTC | CASSPAGRFHIQYF
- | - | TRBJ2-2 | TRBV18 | TGTGCCAGCTCCGGGGGCACCGGGGAGCTGTTTTTT | CASSGGTGELFF
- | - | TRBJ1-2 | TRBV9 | TGTGCCAGCAGCGCCCTCTCCTCGAACAGGGCCGGCTACACCTTC | CASSALSSNRAGYTF
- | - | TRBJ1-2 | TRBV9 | TGTGCCAGCAGCCCCCTTGAGAGGGTTGGTGGCTACACCTTC | CASSPLERVGGYTF
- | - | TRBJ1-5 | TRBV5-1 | TGCGCCAGCAGCTCCGGCGGGGAGAATCAGCCCCAGCATTTT | CASSSGGENQPQHF
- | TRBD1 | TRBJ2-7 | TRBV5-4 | TGTGCCAGCAGCTCCCATACAGGGGGTTCCTACGAGCAGTACTTC | CASSSHTGGSYEQYF